This T cell receptor (beta chain) was documented in a study of T cell responses to AZD1222 COVID-19 vaccine. Comment on this clone: As yet, its antigen is unknown.

The V and J ends lost 4 bases and 4 bases, in that order; junction bases with no gene match: 3. CDR1 is SGHRS, CDR2 YFSETQ, per germline. The length of the CDR3 is 14 residues. Repertoires were generated with immunoSEQ multiplex PCR, while TCRdb's copy carries only in-frame clones and drops some. The sample gives over 130,000 clones, approximately 91% of which show up once; over 3.5% is in the top ten. General observations from the study: The sample set comprised mostly white British donors with more females, and clonal diversity was possibly underestimated. Spike-specific TCR breadth and depth went up after people got two AZD1222 doses.

V is TRBV5-1 and J is TRBJ2-1; 9 bases fit TRBD1. The sequencing used peripheral blood, collected on day 0 of AZD1222 vaccination. The sequence was collected from an adult in good health. The CDR3 loop is CASSPGQGYNEQFF. DNA for the CDR3: TGCGCCAGCAGCCCGGGACAGGGATACAATGAGCAGTTCTTC.